This TCR beta chain was sequenced in a study of identical twins. Ten or more counts support this clonotype. The CDR3 sequence is 12 residues long. Germline values: CDR1 SNHLY, CDR2 FYNNEI. V lost 6 bases, J lost 5 bases, and 10 bases lay in between. Carrying unique molecular identifiers, the cDNA also gained a universal primer site through template switching. TCRdb re-derived calls from the 5' RACE reads in MiXCR, one entry per CDR3 protein. The top ten clones hold about 7.8% of a sample with around 160,000 distinct CDR3 sequences, roughly 3.5% of them seen once. This chain joins TRBV2 and TRBJ2-5; D perhaps matches TRBD2 (5 bases). The sample taken for sequencing was memory T cells sorted from blood. This TCR derives from a man in his late teens or twenties in good health. CDR3 bases: TGTGCCAGCAGGAGGACGGGGGAGACCCAGTACTTC. Its translation is CASRRTGETQYF. Together with reference TRBV2 and TRBJ2-5, the CDR3 gives the full variable domain: EPEVTQTPSHQVTQMGQEVILRCVPISNHLYFYWYRQILGQKVEFLVSFYNNEISEKSEIFDDQFSVERPDGSNFTLKIRSTKLEDSAMYFCASRRTGETQYFGPGTRLLVL.